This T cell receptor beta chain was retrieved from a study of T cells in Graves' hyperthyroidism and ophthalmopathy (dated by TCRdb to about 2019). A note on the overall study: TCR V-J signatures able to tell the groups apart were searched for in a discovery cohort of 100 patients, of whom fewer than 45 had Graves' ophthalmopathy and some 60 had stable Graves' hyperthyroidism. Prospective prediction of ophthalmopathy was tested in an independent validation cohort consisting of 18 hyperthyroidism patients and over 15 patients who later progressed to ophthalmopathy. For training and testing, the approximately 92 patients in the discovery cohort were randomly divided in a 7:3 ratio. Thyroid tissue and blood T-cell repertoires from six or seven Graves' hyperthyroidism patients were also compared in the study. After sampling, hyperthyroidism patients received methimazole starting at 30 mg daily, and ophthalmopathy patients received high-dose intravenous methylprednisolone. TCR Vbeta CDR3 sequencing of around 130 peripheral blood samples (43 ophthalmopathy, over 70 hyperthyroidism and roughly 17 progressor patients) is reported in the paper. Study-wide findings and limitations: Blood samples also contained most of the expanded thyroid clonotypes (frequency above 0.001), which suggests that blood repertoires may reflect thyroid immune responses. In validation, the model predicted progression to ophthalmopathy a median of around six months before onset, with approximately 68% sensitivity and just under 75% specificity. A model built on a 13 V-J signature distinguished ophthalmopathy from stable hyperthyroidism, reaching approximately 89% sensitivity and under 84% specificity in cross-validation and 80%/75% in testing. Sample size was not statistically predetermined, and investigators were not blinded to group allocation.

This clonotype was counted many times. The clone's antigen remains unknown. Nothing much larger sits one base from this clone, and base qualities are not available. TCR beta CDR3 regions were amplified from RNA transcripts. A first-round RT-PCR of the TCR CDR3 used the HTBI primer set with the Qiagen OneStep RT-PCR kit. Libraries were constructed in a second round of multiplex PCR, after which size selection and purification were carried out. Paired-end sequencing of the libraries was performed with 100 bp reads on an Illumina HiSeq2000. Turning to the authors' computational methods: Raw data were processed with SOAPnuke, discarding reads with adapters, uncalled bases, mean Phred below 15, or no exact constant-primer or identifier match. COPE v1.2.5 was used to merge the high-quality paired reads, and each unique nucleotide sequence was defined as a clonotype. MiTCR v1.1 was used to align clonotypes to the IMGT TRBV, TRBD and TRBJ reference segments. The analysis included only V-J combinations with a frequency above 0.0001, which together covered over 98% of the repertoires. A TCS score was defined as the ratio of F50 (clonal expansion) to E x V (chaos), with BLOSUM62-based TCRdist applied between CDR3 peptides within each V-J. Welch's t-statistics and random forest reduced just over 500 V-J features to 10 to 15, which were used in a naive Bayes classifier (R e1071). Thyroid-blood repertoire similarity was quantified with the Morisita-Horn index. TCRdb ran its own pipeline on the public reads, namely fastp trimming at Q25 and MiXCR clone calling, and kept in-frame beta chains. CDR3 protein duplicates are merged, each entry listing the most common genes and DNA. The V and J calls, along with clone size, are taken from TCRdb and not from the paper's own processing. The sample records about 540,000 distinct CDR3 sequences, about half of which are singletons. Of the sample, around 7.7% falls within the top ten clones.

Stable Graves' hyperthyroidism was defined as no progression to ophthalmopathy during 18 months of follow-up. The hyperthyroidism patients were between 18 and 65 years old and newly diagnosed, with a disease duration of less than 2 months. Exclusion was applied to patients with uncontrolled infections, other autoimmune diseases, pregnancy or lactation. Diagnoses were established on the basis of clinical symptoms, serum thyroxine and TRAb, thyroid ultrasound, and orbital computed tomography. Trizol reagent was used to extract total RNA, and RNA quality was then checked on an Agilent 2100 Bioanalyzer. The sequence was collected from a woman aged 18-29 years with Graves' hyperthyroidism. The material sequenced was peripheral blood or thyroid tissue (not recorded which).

The CDR3 protein sequence reads: CSARVEEGDNSPLHF. The DNA sequence is TGCAGTGCTAGAGTGGAGGAGGGAGATAATTCACCCCTCCACTTT. The chain links TRBV20-1 with TRBJ1-6; no confident D gene assignment can be made. According to the germline V gene (reference sequence), CDR1 reads DFQATT and CDR2 reads SNEGSKA. The CDR3 runs 15 amino acids, cysteine and phenylalanine included. CDR3 DNA is the only sequence kept; it has 45 bases, read in frame from the first base. V sheds 1 base and J sheds 5 bases, leaving 12 bases between their ends.